This T cell receptor beta chain stems from a study of blood T cell repertoires in COVID-19. Overall study: Samples taken during acute and convalescent COVID-19 were collected in the United States, Italy and Spain.

As handled by the study authors: Estimation of nucleated cell counts relied on the amplification of reference gene primers. Produced via immunoSEQ multiplex PCR; TCRdb's table is partial and in-frame only. The DNA was the basis for D and trimming; V, J and clone size are from that table. The sample holds 75,000 to 90,000 clones; roughly 80% are singletons and the top ten take approximately 12%. V lost 5 bases and J lost 0, with 9 bases in between. The germline gives CDR1 SGDLS, CDR2 YYNGEE. The CDR3 has 14 amino acids. The sample holds one count of this clone. The specimen was peripheral blood. The receptor was isolated from a woman aged 40 to 50 with active or convalescent COVID-19. The chain couples TRBV9 to TRBJ1-3; D is unresolved. CDR3 nucleotides: TGTGCCAGCAGTGGTCTTAGCTCTGGAAACACCATATATTTT. Its protein is CASSGLSSGNTIYF.